This TCR beta chain was profiled in a study of blood T cells in healthy people across ages. A sample-barcoded 5' primer and a J-beta primer mix were used in a second PCR of about 6 to 12 cycles. Each CDR3 protein gets one entry after TCRdb re-called the 5' RACE reads with MiXCR. The sample includes roughly 2 million distinct CDR3 sequences, around 50% of them seen just once. The germline CDR1 and CDR2 sequences are SQVTM and ANQGSEA. The CDR3 is 15 residues long. As to this clonotype: Germline and junction disagree at one end, which may indicate a read error.

This chain joins TRBV29-1 and TRBJ1-5; D ambiguous. The TCR sequence derives from a woman between 35 and 50 years old in good health. The material sequenced was blood. The CDR3 region is CSVSASTDSNRPQHF. The CDR3 DNA follows: TGCAGCGTTTCTGCCTCGACCGATAGCAATCGGCCCCAGCATTTT.